This TCR beta chain derives from a study of blood T cell repertoires in COVID-19. Whole-study context: The cDNA or gDNA used as material had been derived from T cells, B-cell-depleted T cells, or PBMCs.

Produced via immunoSEQ multiplex PCR; TCRdb's table is partial and in-frame only. The sample has some 270,000 clones, about four fifths seen once; the top ten hold about 3.4%. The V end was cut by 0 bases, the J end by 4 bases, with 11 bases between. Germline V gene data show CDR1 as SGDLS and CDR2 as YYNGEE. CDR3 length: 15 residues. V usage is TRBV9 and J usage is TRBJ1-3, with D unclear. The TCR sequence derives from a man aged 50 to 59 who had recovered from COVID-19. Sequenced sample: PBMCs or T cells enriched from blood (not recorded which). The CDR3 DNA follows: TGTGCCAGCAGCGTAGCTCGAGGGCTAGGAAACACCATATATTTT. The encoded protein is CASSVARGLGNTIYF.